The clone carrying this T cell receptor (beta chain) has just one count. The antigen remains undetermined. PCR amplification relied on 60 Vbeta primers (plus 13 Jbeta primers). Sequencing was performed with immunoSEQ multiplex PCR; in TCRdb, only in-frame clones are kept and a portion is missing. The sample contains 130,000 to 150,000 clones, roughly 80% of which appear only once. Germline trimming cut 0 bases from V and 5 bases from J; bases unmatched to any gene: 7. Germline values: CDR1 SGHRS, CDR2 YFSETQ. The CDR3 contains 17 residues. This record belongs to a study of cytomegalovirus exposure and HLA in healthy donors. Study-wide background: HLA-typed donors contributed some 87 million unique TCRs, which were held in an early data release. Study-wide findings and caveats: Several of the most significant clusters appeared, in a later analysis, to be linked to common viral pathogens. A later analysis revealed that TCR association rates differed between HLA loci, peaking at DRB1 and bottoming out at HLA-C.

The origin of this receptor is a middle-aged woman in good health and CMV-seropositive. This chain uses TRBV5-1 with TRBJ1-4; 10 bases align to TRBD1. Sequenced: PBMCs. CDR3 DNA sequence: TGCGCCAGCAGCTTGGCGATTGACAGGGGGCCCAATGAAAAACTGTTTTTT. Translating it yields CASSLAIDRGPNEKLFF.